The clone carrying this T cell receptor beta chain was recorded a few times. Its antigen is undetermined. Germline CDR1 is DFQATT and CDR2 is SNEGSKA (reference sequence). CDR3 length: 15 residues. V was pared by 5 bases and J by 4 bases, with 10 bases of the junction left unmatched. The source of the sample is a study of T-cell reconstitution after alpha-beta-depleted transplantation in children. Overall study results and limits: T-cell numbers and diversity, one year after transplant, stemmed largely from T cells that were newly produced. Roughly two months post-transplant, alpha-beta T cells reportedly originated from several hundred graft clones that had expanded.

Unique molecular identifiers tagged the TCRbeta library. MiXCR, run by TCRdb on the PCR reads, gives a single entry per CDR3 protein. The repertoire consists of 530,000 or so distinct CDR3 sequences, with approximately 30% occurring once and the leading ten covering approximately 39%. The chain links TRBV20-1 to TRBJ2-1; 8 bases fit TRBD2. The TCR originated in a boy younger than two with Wiskott-Aldrich syndrome, due to receive a stem cell transplant. The sample here was PBMCs, taken before TCRalphabeta/CD19-depleted stem cell transplant. The CDR3 protein is CSAYVSGSRYNEQFF. The CDR3 nucleotides read TGCAGTGCTTACGTAAGCGGGAGTCGATACAATGAGCAGTTCTTC.